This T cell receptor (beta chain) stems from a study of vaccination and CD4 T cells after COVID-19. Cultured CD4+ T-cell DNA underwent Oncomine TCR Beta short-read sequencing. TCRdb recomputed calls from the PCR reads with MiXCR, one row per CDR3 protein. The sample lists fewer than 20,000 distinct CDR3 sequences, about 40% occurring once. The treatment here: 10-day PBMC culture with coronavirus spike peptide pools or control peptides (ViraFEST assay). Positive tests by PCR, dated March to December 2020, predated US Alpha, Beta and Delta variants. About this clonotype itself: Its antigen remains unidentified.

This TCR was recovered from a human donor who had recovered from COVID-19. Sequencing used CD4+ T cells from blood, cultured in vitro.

The CDR3 loop is CSATGQGRAQPQHF. In DNA form, the CDR3 reads TGCAGTGCAACTGGACAGGGTAGGGCCCAGCCCCAGCATTTT. This chain uses TRBV20-1 with TRBJ1-5, with 8 bases lining up with TRBD1. Germline V gene lookup returns CDR1 DFQATT and CDR2 SNEGSKA (reference sequence). V shed 6 bases and J 7 bases; nucleotides not matched to a gene: 11. This CDR3 is 14 amino acids long.